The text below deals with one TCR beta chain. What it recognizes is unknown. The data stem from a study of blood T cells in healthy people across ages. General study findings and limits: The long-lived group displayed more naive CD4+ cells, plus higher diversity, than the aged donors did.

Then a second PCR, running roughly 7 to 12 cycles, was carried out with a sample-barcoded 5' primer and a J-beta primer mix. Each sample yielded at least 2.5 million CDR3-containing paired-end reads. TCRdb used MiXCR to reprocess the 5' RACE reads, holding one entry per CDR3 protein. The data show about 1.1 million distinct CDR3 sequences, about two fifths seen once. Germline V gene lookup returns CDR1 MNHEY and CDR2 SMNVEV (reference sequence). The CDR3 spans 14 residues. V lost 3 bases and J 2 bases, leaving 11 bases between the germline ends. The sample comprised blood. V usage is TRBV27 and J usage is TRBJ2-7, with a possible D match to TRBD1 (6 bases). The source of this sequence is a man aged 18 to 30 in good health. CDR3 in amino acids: CASSFVGTPYEQYF. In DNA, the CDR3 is TGTGCCAGCAGTTTTGTAGGGACACCCTACGAGCAGTACTTC.